This T cell receptor beta chain comes out of a study of OX40 agonist ivuxolimab in advanced cancers. Study overall: Ivuxolimab, an agonistic anti-OX40 (CD134) antibody, was given to patients. A partial response was reached by three patients: one with hepatocellular carcinoma and two with cutaneous melanoma. Findings of the study overall: Some patients without response likewise showed low normalized clonal expansion. Researchers did not establish what antigens the expanded peripheral T cells target.

The CDR3 covers 14 residues. CDR1 is SGHRS and CDR2 is YFSETQ in the germline V gene. Losses at the gene ends were 4 bases for V and 5 bases for J; bases not matched to a gene: 4. Sequencing used immunoSEQ multiplex PCR; TCRdb keeps in-frame clones, though not all of them. The sample consists of approximately 130,000 clones, 75% to 95% of them appearing once. As regards this clone: What it binds is unknown.

The TCR originated in an adult with an advanced solid tumor such as melanoma, head and neck, liver or kidney cancer. The chain has TRBV5-1 and TRBJ1-5; 9 bases align to TRBD1. Sequencing was performed on CD4+ or CD8+ T cells sorted from blood, taken in a trial of the OX40 agonist ivuxolimab. The CDR3 spells CASSPDRGDQPQHF. In DNA, the CDR3 is TGCGCCAGCAGCCCGGACAGGGGAGATCAGCCCCAGCATTTT. Combining the CDR3 with reference TRBV5-1 and TRBJ1-5 gives the whole variable domain KAGVTQTPRYLIKTRGQQVTLSCSPISGHRSVSWYQQTPGQGLQFLFEYFSETQRNKGNFPGRFSGRQFSNSRSEMNVSTLELGDSALYLCASSPDRGDQPQHFGDGTRLSIL.